A single sample gave rise to the 6 T cell receptor beta chains below, sequenced in a study of blood T cell repertoires in COVID-19. The protocol was immunoSEQ multiplex PCR, while the TCRdb copy is restricted to in-frame clones and leaves out a portion. Here the sample spans around 140,000 clones, 88% being singletons. Sequenced input: peripheral blood. Source of these receptors: a human donor with COVID-19, enrolled during active disease. The donor label of this sample is uncertain.

V gene TRBV3-1 (or the pseudogene TRBV3-2) combines with J gene TRBJ1-2, with 7 bases identical to TRBD1. In germline, CDR1 is LGHDT, CDR2 YNNKEL (reference sequence). The CDR3 contains 14 residues. Unmatched junction bases numbered 4, after V lost 4 bases and J lost 2 bases. CDR3 amino acids: CASSRLQGNYGYTF. CDR3 sequence (DNA): TGTGCCAGCAGCCGGTTACAGGGGAACTATGGCTACACCTTC.

This chain links TRBV25-1 with TRBJ1-5; a possible D gene is TRBD1 (5 bases). Germline CDR1 MGHDK, CDR2 SYGVNS. This CDR3 spans 14 amino acids. V was shortened by 4 bases and J by 0 bases, with 7 bases between the two germline ends. In DNA, the CDR3 is TGTGCCAGCAGTGGGGGCCTTAGCAATCAGCCCCAGCATTTT. This translates into CASSGGLSNQPQHF.

The V call is TRBV3-1 (or the pseudogene TRBV3-2), the J call TRBJ2-7, with TRBD1 matching 10 bases. The ends lost 1 base at V and 4 bases at J; junction bases unmatched: 4. CDR3 length equals 15 residues. The germline gives CDR1 LGHDT, CDR2 YNNKEL (reference sequence). The CDR3 is CASSQAGTGVYEQYF. The CDR3 nucleotides read TGTGCCAGCAGCCAAGCCGGGACAGGGGTTTACGAGCAGTACTTC.

V gene TRBV13 combines with J gene TRBJ2-7, with 8 bases fitting TRBD2. The CDR3 runs to 14 residues. Losses at the gene ends were 6 bases for V and 6 bases for J; bases not matched to a gene: 10. The germline V gene has CDR1 PRHDT and CDR2 FYEKMQ (reference sequence). The chain's CDR3 is CASRSAGGASEQYF. CDR3 sequence (DNA): TGTGCCAGCAGATCGGCCGGGGGGGCCTCCGAGCAGTACTTC.

Written as DNA, the CDR3 is TGTGCCAGCAGCTTGGACAGGGGGCAGGAGCAGTACTTC. Its protein is CASSLDRGQEQYF. The chain links TRBV5-4 to TRBJ2-7; 9 bases map to TRBD1. CDR1 SGHNT and CDR2 YYREEE come from the germline V gene (reference sequence). There are 13 residues in the CDR3. V lost 0 bases to trimming and J lost 7 bases; unmatched junction nucleotides: 2. Complete variable domain (other parts from reference TRBV5-4 and TRBJ2-7): ETGVTQSPTHLIKTRGQQVTLRCSSQSGHNTVSWYQQALGQGPQFIFQYYREEENGRGNFPPRFSGLQFPNYSSELNVNALELDDSALYLCASSLDRGQEQYFGPGTRLTVT.

This chain links TRBV5-1 with TRBJ2-5; 9 bases are a match to TRBD1. The CDR3 consists of 13 residues. Trimming at V came to 5 bases and at J to 3 bases, leaving 2 bases not matched to a gene. The V gene's germline CDR1 is SGHRS and CDR2 YFSETQ. The DNA of the CDR3 is TGCGCCAGCAGTTGGGACAGGGAAGAGACCCAGTACTTC. It is translated as CASSWDREETQYF. Combining the CDR3 with reference TRBV5-1 and TRBJ2-5 gives the whole variable domain KAGVTQTPRYLIKTRGQQVTLSCSPISGHRSVSWYQQTPGQGLQFLFEYFSETQRNKGNFPGRFSGRQFSNSRSEMNVSTLELGDSALYLCASSWDREETQYFGPGTRLLVL.